The present TCR beta chain was sequenced within a study of beta chain features in type 1 diabetes. Overall study findings and caveats: Moderate yet significant TCRB CDR3 shortening was seen in Type 1 diabetes patients in all four CD4+ subsets. It was among patients, rather than healthy donors, that naive, central memory and Treg TCRB repertoires appeared more similar. The question of HLA type influencing TCRB rearrangement was one that remained unresolved here.

As concerns this clone: What it recognizes is unknown.

This CDR3 has 10 amino acids. CDR1 and CDR2 (germline): SNHLY, FYNNEI. V lost 5 bases and J lost 4, with 2 bases in between. The study reverse transcribed the entire isolated RNA, so it sequenced expressed TCRB transcripts. Reads from naive, central memory and regulatory T cell samples averaged roughly 3.3 million. The method was immunoSEQ multiplex PCR; TCRdb's version includes in-frame clones alone and lacks a portion of them. Of 300,000 or so clones listed, 13% to 15% are singletons. By way of CD45RO/CCR7/CD25/CD127/CD95/CD27, the CD4+ regulatory, stem cell-like memory, central memory and naive cells were sorted.

This receptor was taken from a man aged 25-45 years with type 1 diabetes. The sequenced sample consisted of naive CD4+ T cells from blood. The chain recombines TRBV2 with TRBJ2-5; D gene uncertain. CDR3 sequence: CASSRETQYF. CDR3 coding DNA: TGTGCCAGCAGTCGAGAGACCCAGTACTTC.